This is a list of T cell receptor beta chains from one sample in a study of Ad26.COV2.S vaccination and SARS-CoV-2 variants. Sequenced by immunoSEQ multiplex PCR; TCRdb stores in-frame clones only, minus some. The profile covers 350,000 to 400,000 clones, with about 85% appearing a single time and roughly 3% taken by the ten largest. Sequenced material: peripheral blood, taken in a trial of Ad26.COV2.S vaccine versus placebo. Every receptor here comes from a person aged 18 to 65 who received the Ad26.COV2.S COVID-19 vaccine or a placebo. CDR3s include the opening cysteine and the closing phenylalanine or tryptophan. A D gene is named only where the DNA matches it firmly. Only part of the rows carry a size: once, few, many, or a class if the clone is expanded.

J,D,V,size,DNA,CDR3
TRBJ1-4,TRBD1,TRBV2,.,TGTGCCAGCAGTGCCAACAGGGGGTCTAATGAAAAACTGTTTTTT,CASSANRGSNEKLFF
TRBJ2-7,TRBD1,TRBV6-2/TRBV6-3,.,TGTGCCAGCAGCCGACAGGGTCTGGACGAGCAGTACTTC,CASSRQGLDEQYF
TRBJ1-6,.,TRBV7-9,few,TGTGCCAGCACCCTCCAGGGCCTCGGGGCCCTCCACTTT,CASTLQGLGALHF
TRBJ2-1,.,TRBV10-1,.,TGCGCCAGCAGTGAGACATGGACAATCCGCCATGAGCAGTTCTTC,CASSETWTIRHEQFF
TRBJ2-2,TRBD1,TRBV5-6,.,TGTGCCAGCAGCCTTGGACAGGGGGGAGACACCGGGGAGCTGTTTTTT,CASSLGQGGDTGELFF
TRBJ1-4,.,TRBV4-1,.,TGCGCCAGCAGCCGACCTAACAGGGAAATTGAAAAACTGTTTTTT,CASSRPNREIEKLFF
TRBJ2-1,.,TRBV6-1,once,TGTGCCAGCAGTGAGAATAGTAGGGCAAAGCAGTTCTTC,CASSENSRAKQFF
TRBJ2-2,.,TRBV19,.,TGTGCCAGTAGTCGAACAAACTGGGGACAGAACACCGGGGAGCTGTTTTTT,CASSRTNWGQNTGELFF
TRBJ1-6,.,TRBV27,.,TGTGCCAGCAGTCTAGGGTGGCAGGGTTATAATTCACCCCTCCACTTT,CASSLGWQGYNSPLHF
TRBJ2-7,TRBD1,TRBV7-9,.,TGTGCCAGCAGCTCCCCCGAGGACAGGTACAGGTACGAGCAGTACTTC,CASSSPEDRYRYEQYF
TRBJ1-2,TRBD1,TRBV5-4,.,TGTGCCAGCAGCCCAAGTGTAGACAGGGGGCAAGATGGCTACACCTTC,CASSPSVDRGQDGYTF
TRBJ1-1,.,TRBV7-9,.,TGTGCCAGCAGCTTCGAGCTTCCGAACACTGAAGCTTTCTTT,CASSFELPNTEAFF
TRBJ2-5,.,TRBV7-8,.,TGTGCCAGCAGCCCCCCAGGTAGACAAGAGACCCAGTACTTC,CASSPPGRQETQYF
TRBJ1-4,TRBD1,TRBV6-1,.,TGTGCCAGCAGACCCCCGGGGACAGGTGATGAAAAACTGTTTTTT,CASRPPGTGDEKLFF
TRBJ2-5,.,TRBV5-8,.,TGTGCCAGCAGCTTAGGGCAGATAGAGACCCAGTACTTC,CASSLGQIETQYF
TRBJ2-7,.,TRBV2,many,TGTGCCAGCAGTGGTGGCGGTTTCGAGCAGTACTTC,CASSGGGFEQYF
TRBJ1-2,.,TRBV19,.,TGTGCCAGTAGTTACCCCTCAGGCTATGGCTACACCTTC,CASSYPSGYGYTF
TRBJ1-1,.,TRBV6-6,.,TGTGCCAGCGTAAACAGGGTTGGGACTGAAGCTTTCTTT,CASVNRVGTEAFF
TRBJ2-5,.,TRBV3-1/TRBV3-2,.,TGTGCCAGCAGCCAAGCGCGGGGGACCCAGTACTTC,CASSQARGTQYF
TRBJ1-2,.,TRBV6-1,.,TGTGCCAGCAGCGAAAGGTGGGGCAGGGACGATAACTATGGCTACACCTTC,CASSERWGRDDNYGYTF
TRBJ2-7,TRBD2,TRBV6-5,.,TGTGCCGGGACCACCGGACTAGCGGGGTTCAACGAGCAGTACTTC,CAGTTGLAGFNEQYF
TRBJ1-4,.,TRBV6-1,.,TGTGCCAGCAGTGAAGAACGGGGAACTAATGAAAAACTGTTTTTT,CASSEERGTNEKLFF
TRBJ1-2,TRBD1,TRBV5-1,once,TGCGCCAGCAGCTTGGATACGACAGGGAATGGCTACACCTTC,CASSLDTTGNGYTF
TRBJ2-3,.,TRBV7-6,.,TGTGCCAGCAGCTTAGCAGGGTCTGGAGATACGCAGTATTTT,CASSLAGSGDTQYF
TRBJ2-1,.,TRBV6-2/TRBV6-3,.,TGTGCCAGCAGTTACGGGTCCACCCCCGGCAATGAGCAGTTCTTC,CASSYGSTPGNEQFF
TRBJ2-7,TRBD2,TRBV5-1,few,TGCGCCAGCAGCTTGGCAACTAGAGCGGGGGAGGGCGAGCAGTACTTC,CASSLATRAGEGEQYF
TRBJ2-7,.,TRBV3-1/TRBV3-2,.,TGTGCCAGCAGCCCCCGAGGTAGCGGCTCCTACTACGAGCAGTACTTC,CASSPRGSGSYYEQYF
TRBJ1-6,TRBD1,TRBV6-1,.,TGTGCCAGCAGGGGGACAGGGGCTTCACCCCTCCACTTT,CASRGTGASPLHF
TRBJ1-1,.,TRBV2,.,TGTGCCAGCAGTGAACAGTTCGGGGGAGAGGACTTGGAAGCTTTCTTT,CASSEQFGGEDLEAFF
TRBJ1-2,.,TRBV5-1,.,TGCGCCAGCAGGCGGGACTCTAACTATGGCTACACCTTC,CASRRDSNYGYTF
TRBJ2-1,.,TRBV5-1,.,TGCGCCAGCAGCGAGACCAGGGGTAATAACGATGAGCAGTTCTTC,CASSETRGNNDEQFF
TRBJ2-7,.,TRBV6-2/TRBV6-3,.,TGTGCCAGCAGTCCGGCTAGCAGATCCTACGAGCAGTACTTC,CASSPASRSYEQYF
TRBJ2-5,TRBD2,TRBV3-1/TRBV3-2,.,TGTGCCAGCAGCCCCGGACTAGCGGGGGATAACGCCCAAGAGACCCAGTACTTC,CASSPGLAGDNAQETQYF
TRBJ1-6,.,TRBV9,.,TGTGCCGAAGGGGTCTCCTATAATTCACCCCTCCACTTT,CAEGVSYNSPLHF
TRBJ2-1,.,TRBV5-6,once,TGTGCCAGCAGCCCCGACTCCGGGGGCATATACAATGAGCAGTTCTTC,CASSPDSGGIYNEQFF
TRBJ2-1,TRBD2,TRBV3-1/TRBV3-2,.,TGTGCCAGCAGCCAGGCAGGCGGGGGGGCCGAGGATGAGCAGTTCTTC,CASSQAGGGAEDEQFF
TRBJ2-7,TRBD2,TRBV10-1,.,TGCGCCAGCAGTGAGTCGACGGGGGGGGACTACGAGCAGTACTTC,CASSESTGGDYEQYF